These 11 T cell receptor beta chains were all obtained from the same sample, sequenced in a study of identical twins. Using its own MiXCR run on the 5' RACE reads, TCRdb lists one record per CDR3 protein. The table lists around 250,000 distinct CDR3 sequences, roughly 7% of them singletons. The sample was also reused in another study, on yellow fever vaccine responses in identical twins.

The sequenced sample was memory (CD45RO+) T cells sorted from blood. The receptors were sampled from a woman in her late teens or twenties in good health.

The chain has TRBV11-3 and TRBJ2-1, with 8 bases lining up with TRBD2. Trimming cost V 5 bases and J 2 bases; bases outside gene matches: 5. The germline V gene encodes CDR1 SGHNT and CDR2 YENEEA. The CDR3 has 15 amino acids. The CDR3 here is CASSKLAGTYNEQFF. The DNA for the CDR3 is TGTGCCAGCAGCAAATTAGCGGGGACCTACAATGAGCAGTTCTTC.

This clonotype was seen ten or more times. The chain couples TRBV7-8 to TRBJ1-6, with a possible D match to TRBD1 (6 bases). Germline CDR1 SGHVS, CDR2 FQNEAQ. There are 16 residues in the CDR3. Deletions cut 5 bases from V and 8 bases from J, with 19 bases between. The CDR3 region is CASSPGVETVDSPLHF. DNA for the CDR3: TGTGCCAGCAGCCCAGGGGTGGAGACGGTAGATTCACCCCTCCACTTT.

The CDR3 reads CASSEPDVVWLYNEQFF. The CDR3 bases are TGCGCCAGCAGTGAGCCGGACGTAGTGTGGCTATACAATGAGCAGTTCTTC. The gene calls are TRBV10-2 and TRBJ2-1; no clear D gene. V lost 2 bases and J 4 bases, leaving 18 bases between the germline ends. The CDR3 totals 17 residues. Germline CDR1 and CDR2: WSHSY and SAAADI.

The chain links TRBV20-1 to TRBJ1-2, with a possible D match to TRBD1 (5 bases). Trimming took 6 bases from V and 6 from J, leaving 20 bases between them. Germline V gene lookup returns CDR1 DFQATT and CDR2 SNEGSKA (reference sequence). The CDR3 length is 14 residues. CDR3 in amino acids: CSARTAGRVDGYTF. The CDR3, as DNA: TGCAGTGCCCGGACGGCAGGGAGGGTAGATGGCTACACCTTC.

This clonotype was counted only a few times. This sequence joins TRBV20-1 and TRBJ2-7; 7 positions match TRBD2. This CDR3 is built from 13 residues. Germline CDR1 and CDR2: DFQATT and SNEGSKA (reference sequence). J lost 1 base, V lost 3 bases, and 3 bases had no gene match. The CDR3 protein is CSASREGSYEQYV. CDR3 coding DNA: TGCAGTGCTAGCAGGGAGGGATCCTACGAGCAGTACGTC.

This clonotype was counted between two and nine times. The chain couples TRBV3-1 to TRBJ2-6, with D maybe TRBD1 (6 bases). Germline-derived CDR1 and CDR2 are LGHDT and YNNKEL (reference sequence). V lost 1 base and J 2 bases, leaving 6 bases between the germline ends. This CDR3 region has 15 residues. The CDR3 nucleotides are TGTGCCAGCAGCCAAGGACAGGCTGGGGCCAACGTCCTGACTTTC. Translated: CASSQGQAGANVLTF.

Written as DNA, the CDR3 is TGCAGCGTTGAAGAAGCCGACGGTGAAGCTTTCTTT. Its protein product is CSVEEADGEAFF. The chain is built from TRBV29-1 and TRBJ1-1, with D uncertain. CDR1 and CDR2 from the germline V gene are SQVTM and ANQGSEA. There are 12 residues in the CDR3. V dropped 0 bases and J dropped 7 bases, with 9 bases sitting between them.

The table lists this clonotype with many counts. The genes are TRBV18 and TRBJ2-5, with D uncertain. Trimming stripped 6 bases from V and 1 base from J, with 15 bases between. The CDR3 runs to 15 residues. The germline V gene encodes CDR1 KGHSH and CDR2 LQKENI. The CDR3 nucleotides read TGTGCCAGCTCTGCAACCAGTTCGCTCCAAGAGACCCAGTACTTC. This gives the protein CASSATSSLQETQYF.

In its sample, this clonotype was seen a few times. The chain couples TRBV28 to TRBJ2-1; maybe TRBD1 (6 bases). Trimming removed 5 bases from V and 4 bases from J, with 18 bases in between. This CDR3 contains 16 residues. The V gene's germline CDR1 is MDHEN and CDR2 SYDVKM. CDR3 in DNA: TGTGCCAGCAGTAAACCGGGACACAAGGTTTACAATGAGCAGTTCTTC. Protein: CASSKPGHKVYNEQFF.

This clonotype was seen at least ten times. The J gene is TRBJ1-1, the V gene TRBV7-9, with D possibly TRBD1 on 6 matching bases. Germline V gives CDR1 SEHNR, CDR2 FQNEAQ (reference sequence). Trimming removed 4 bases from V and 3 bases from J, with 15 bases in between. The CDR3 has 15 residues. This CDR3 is CASSSKQQGDTEAFF. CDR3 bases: TGTGCCAGCAGCTCCAAGCAACAGGGAGACACTGAAGCTTTCTTT.

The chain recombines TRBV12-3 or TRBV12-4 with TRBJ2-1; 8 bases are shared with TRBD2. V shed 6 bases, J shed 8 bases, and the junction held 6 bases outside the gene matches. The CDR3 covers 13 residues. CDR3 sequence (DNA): TGTGCCAGCAGGATAGCGGGACGGGATGAGCAGTTCTTC. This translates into CASRIAGRDEQFF.